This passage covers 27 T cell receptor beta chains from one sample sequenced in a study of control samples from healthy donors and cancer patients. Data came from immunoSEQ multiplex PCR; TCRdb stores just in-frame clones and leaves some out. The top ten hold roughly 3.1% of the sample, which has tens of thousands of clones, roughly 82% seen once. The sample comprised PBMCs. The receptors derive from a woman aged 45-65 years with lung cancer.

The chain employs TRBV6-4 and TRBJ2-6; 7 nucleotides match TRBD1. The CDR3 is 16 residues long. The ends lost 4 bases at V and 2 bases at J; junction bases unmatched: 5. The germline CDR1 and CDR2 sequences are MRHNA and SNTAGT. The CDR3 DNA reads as TGTGCCAGCAGTGGGGACAGCGCTCCTGGGGCCAACGTCCTGACTTTC. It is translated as CASSGDSAPGANVLTF.

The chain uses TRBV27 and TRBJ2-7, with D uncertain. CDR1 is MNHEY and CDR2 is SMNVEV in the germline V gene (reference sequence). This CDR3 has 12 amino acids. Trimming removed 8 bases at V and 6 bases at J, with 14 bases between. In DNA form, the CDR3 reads TGTGCCAGCTCCCTCCGGACCGGCGAGCAGTACTTC. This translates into CASSLRTGEQYF.

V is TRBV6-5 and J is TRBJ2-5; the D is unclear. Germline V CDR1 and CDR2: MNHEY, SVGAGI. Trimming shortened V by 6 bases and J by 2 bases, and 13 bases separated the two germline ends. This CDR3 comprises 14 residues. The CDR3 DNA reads TGTGCCAGCAGGACCCCGGACGGGCAAGAGACCCAGTACTTC. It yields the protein CASRTPDGQETQYF.

The CDR3 protein is CASSPGTSDGETQYF. DNA of the CDR3: TGTGCCAGCAGCCCGGGGACTAGCGACGGCGAGACCCAGTACTTC. This chain joins TRBV3-1 (or the pseudogene TRBV3-2) and TRBJ2-5, with 10 bases fitting TRBD2. Per the germline V gene, CDR1 is LGHDT and CDR2 is YNNKEL (reference sequence). The CDR3 extends over 15 amino acids. With 4 bases clipped from V and 5 bases from J, the junction kept 7 bases outside the gene matches.

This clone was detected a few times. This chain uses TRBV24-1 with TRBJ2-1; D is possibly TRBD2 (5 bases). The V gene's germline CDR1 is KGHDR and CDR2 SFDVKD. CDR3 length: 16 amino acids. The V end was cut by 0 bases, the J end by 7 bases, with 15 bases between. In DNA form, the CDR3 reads TGTGCCACCAGTGATTTGCAAATCGAGGGAAATAATGAGCAGTTCTTC. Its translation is CATSDLQIEGNNEQFF.

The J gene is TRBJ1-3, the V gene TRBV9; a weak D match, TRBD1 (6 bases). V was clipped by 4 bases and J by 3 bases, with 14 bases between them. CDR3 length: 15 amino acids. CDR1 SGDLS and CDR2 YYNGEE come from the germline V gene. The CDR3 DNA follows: TGTGCCAGCAGCCCACACCAGGGGCTTGGAAACACCATATATTTT. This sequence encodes CASSPHQGLGNTIYF.

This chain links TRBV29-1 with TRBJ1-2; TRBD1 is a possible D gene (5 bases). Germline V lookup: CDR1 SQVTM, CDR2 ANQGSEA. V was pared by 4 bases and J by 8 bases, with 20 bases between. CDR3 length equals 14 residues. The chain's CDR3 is CSVVLGRAQAGYTF. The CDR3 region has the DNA TGCAGCGTTGTTTTAGGTCGGGCACAGGCCGGCTACACCTTC.

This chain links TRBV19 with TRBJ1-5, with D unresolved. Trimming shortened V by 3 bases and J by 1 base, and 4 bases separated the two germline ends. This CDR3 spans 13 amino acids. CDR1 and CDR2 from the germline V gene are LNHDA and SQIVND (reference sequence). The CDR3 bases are TGTGCCAGTAGTATGAAGAGCAATCAGCCCCAGCATTTT. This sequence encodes CASSMKSNQPQHF.

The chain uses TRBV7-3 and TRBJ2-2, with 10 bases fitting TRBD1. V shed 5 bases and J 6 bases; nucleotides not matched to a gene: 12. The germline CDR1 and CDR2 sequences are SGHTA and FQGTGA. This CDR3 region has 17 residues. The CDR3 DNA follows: TGTGCCAGCAGCCGACCCCCGGGACAGGGGTTCGCCGGGGAGCTGTTTTTT. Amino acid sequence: CASSRPPGQGFAGELFF.

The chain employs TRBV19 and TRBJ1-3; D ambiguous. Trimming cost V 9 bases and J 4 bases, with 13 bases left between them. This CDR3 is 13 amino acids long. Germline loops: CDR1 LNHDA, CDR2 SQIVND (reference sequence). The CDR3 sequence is CASAPGMGNTIYF. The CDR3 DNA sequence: TGTGCCAGCGCCCCCGGGATGGGAAACACCATATATTTT.

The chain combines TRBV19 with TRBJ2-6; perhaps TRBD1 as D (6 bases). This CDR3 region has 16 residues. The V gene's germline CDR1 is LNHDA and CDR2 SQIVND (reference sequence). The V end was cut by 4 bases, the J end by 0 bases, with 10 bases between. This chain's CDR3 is CASSTDRFSGANVLTF. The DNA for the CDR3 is TGTGCCAGTAGTACCGACAGGTTCTCTGGGGCCAACGTCCTGACTTTC.

In DNA, the CDR3 is TGTGCCAGCAGTCGGACAGATTTTGGTGAAGCTTTCTTT. It specifies CASSRTDFGEAFF. This rearrangement joins TRBV2 to TRBJ1-1; TRBD1 is a possible D gene (6 bases). This CDR3 contains 13 residues. CDR1 is SNHLY and CDR2 is FYNNEI in the germline V gene. Deletions cut 5 bases from V and 7 bases from J, with 14 bases between.

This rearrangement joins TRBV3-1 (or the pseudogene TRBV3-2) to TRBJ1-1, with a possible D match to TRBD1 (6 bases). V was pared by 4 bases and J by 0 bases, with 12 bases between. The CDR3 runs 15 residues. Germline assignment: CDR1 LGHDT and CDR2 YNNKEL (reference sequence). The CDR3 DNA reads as TGTGCCAGCAGCCCAAGACAGGTTATGAACACTGAAGCTTTCTTT. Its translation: CASSPRQVMNTEAFF.

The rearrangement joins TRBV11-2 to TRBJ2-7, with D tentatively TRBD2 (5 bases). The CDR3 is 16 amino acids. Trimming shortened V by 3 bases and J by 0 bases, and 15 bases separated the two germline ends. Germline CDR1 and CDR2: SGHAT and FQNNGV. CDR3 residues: CASSFGSAGFSYEQYF. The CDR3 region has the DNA TGTGCCAGCAGCTTTGGGAGTGCCGGTTTCTCCTACGAGCAGTACTTC.

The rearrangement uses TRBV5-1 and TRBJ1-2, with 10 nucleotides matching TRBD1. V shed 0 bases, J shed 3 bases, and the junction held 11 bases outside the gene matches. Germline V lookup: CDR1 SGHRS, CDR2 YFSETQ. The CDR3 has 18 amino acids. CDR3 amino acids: CASSLGQGAPGSDYGYTF. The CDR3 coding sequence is TGCGCCAGCAGCTTGGGACAGGGGGCGCCGGGCTCCGACTATGGCTACACCTTC.

The CDR3 reads CASSRDTGGYTF. The CDR3 DNA is TGTGCCAGCAGCAGGGACACGGGAGGCTACACCTTC. The V call is TRBV9, the J call TRBJ1-2; D perhaps matches TRBD1 (6 bases). Germline values: CDR1 SGDLS, CDR2 YYNGEE. This CDR3 has 12 residues. V was pared by 4 bases and J by 8 bases, with 12 bases between.

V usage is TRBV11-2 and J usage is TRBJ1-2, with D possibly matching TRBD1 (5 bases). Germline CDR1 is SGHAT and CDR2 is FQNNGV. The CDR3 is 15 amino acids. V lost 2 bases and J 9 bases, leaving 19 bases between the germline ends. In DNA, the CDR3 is TGTGCCAGCAGCTTAAGCGGGGAGGGGCGCGTAAGCTACACCTTC. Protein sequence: CASSLSGEGRVSYTF.

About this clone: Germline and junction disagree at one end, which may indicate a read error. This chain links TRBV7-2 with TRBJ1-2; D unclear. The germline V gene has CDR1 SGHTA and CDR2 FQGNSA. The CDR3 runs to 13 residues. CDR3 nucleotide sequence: TGTGCCAGCAGCTTAGCCCGGAACTTTGGCTACACCTTC. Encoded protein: CASSLARNFGYTF.

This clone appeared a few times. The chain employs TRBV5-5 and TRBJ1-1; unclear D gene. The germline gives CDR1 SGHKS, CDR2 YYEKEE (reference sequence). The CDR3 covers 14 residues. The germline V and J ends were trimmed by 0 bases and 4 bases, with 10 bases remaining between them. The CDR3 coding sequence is TGTGCCAGCAGCTTGGTGGAAAGGGCCACTGAAGCTTTCTTT. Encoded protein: CASSLVERATEAFF.

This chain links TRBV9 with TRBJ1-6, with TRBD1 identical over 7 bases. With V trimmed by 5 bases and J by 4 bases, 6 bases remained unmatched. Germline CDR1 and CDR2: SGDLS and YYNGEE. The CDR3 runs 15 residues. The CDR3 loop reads CASSSTGQYNSPLHF. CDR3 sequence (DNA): TGTGCCAGCAGTAGTACGGGACAGTATAATTCACCCCTCCACTTT.

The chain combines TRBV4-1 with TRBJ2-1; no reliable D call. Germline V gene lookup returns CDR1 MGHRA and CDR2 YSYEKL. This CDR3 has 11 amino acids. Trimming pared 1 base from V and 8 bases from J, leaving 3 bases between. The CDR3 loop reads CASSQGYEQFF. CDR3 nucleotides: TGCGCCAGCAGCCAAGGGTATGAGCAGTTCTTC.

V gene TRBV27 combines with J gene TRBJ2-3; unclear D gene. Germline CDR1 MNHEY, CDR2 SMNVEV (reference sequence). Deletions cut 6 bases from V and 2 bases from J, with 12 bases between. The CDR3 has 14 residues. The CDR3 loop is CASSHGPSTDTQYF. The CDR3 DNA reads TGTGCCAGCAGCCATGGACCCTCCACAGATACGCAGTATTTT.

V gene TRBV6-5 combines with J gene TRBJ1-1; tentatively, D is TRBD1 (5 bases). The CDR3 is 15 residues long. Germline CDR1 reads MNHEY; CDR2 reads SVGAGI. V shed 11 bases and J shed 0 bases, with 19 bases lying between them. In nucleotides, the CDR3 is TGTGCCGCCTCCCCGCGGGGCGGAATGAACACTGAAGCTTTCTTT. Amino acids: CAASPRGGMNTEAFF.

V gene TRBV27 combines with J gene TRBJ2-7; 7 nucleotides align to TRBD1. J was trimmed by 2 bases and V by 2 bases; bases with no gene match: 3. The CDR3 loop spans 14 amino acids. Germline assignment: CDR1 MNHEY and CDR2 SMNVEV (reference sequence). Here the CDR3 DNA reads TGTGCCAGCAGTTTAACAGGGGATACCTACGAGCAGTACTTC. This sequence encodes CASSLTGDTYEQYF.

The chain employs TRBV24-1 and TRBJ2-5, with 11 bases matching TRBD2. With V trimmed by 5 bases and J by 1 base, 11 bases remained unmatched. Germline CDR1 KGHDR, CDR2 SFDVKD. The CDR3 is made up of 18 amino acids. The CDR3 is CATSGPSLAGGFQETQYF. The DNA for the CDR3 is TGTGCCACCAGTGGCCCCTCCCTAGCGGGGGGCTTCCAAGAGACCCAGTACTTC.

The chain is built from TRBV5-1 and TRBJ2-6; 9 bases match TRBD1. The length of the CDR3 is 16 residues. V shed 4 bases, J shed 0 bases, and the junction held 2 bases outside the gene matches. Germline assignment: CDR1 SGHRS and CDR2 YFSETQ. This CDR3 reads CASSRTGASGANVLTF. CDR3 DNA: TGCGCCAGCAGCCGGACAGGGGCCTCTGGGGCCAACGTCCTGACTTTC.

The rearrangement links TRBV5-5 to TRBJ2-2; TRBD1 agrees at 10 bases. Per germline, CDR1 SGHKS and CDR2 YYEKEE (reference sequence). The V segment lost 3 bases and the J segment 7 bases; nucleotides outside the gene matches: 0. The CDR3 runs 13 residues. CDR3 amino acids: CASSWDRGGELFF. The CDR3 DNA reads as TGTGCCAGCAGCTGGGACAGGGGCGGGGAGCTGTTTTTT.